This TCR beta chain is drawn from a study of identical twins. TCRdb redid the calling of the 5' RACE reads with MiXCR, one entry per CDR3 protein. The table has approximately 190,000 distinct CDR3 sequences, around 15% seen once. Deletions cut 3 bases from V and 4 bases from J, with 15 bases between. Germline CDR1 is GTSNPN and CDR2 is SVGIG (reference sequence). This CDR3 comprises 14 residues. The sample was also linked to a second study, of T cells expressing NK-cell markers. This second report adds: Obtained from sorted CD3+CD56+NKG2C+, CD3+CD56+NKG2C- and CD3+CD56-NKG2C+ T cells were the TCR beta repertoires.

The sequenced material came from CD8+ T cells sorted from blood. The rearrangement joins TRBV30 to TRBJ2-5, with D maybe TRBD2 (6 bases). The sequence came from a woman between 18 and 30 years old in good health. The CDR3 region has the DNA TGTGCCTGGAGGCCTAGCGACAGTCCAGAGACCCAGTACTTC. Its protein is CAWRPSDSPETQYF.